A selection of T cell receptor beta chains follows, all from one sample in a study of OX40 agonist ivuxolimab in advanced cancers. The table came from immunoSEQ multiplex PCR; TCRdb's copy has only in-frame clones and leaves some out. The sample lists about 110,000 clones, more than 85% seen once, with around 0.7% in the top ten. The sequencing here drew on CD4+ or CD8+ T cells sorted from blood, taken in a trial of the OX40 agonist ivuxolimab. These receptor sequences come from an adult with an advanced solid tumor such as melanoma, head and neck, liver or kidney cancer. CDR3s include the opening cysteine and the closing phenylalanine or tryptophan.

TRBV5-1	TRBJ2-7	CASSSTSGSVYEQYF
TRBV6-1	TRBJ2-1	CASSGGRDWTDGNEQFF
TRBV19	TRBJ2-7	CASSTRGGTGGMYEQYF
TRBV30	TRBJ1-5	CAWADRANQPQHF
TRBV10-3	TRBJ2-3	CAISPQGSTDTQYF
TRBV25-1	TRBJ2-5	CASSEAREGTQYF
TRBV5-4	TRBJ1-1	CASSSQGLETEAFF
TRBV9	TRBJ2-7	CASSVGLAGGPVEQYF
TRBV19	TRBJ2-2	CASQGFANTGELFF
TRBV11-2	TRBJ2-3	CASSPAGGPYTQYF
TRBV18	TRBJ2-7	CASSPGIRGIDEQYF
TRBV7-6	TRBJ2-3	CASSLVSGGSTDTQYF
TRBV10-3	TRBJ2-7	CAIRATSGGSNEQYF
TRBV10-2	TRBJ2-4	CASRISRVLENIQYF
TRBV10-1	TRBJ2-7	CASSEFSGGEQYF
TRBV6-5	TRBJ1-1	CASRRNYRGEAEAFF
TRBV2	TRBJ2-7	CASSDLSSYEQYF
TRBV5-3	TRBJ2-1	CARGRGGTGHEQFF
TRBV11-2	TRBJ1-6	CASSPGGTGLGSPLHF
TRBV27	TRBJ1-1	CASRGTGNTEAFF
TRBV9	.	CASSVQGESYEQYF
TRBV28	TRBJ1-2	CASSTSDRLYGYTF
TRBV18	TRBJ2-5	CASSPTSGERETQYF
TRBV5-4	TRBJ2-5	CASSLGLADPTRETQYF
TRBV7-9	TRBJ2-5	CASSSPDRRREQYF
TRBV19	TRBJ1-4	CASSIRQINEKLFF
TRBV9	TRBJ1-2	CASSVGWGALYGYTF
TRBV6-6	TRBJ1-5	CASSPGAGDNQPQHF
TRBV6-6	TRBJ2-3	CATTQAGGGTDTQYF
TRBV6-6	TRBJ1-2	CASSWDRGPQDGYTF
TRBV5-6	TRBJ2-7	CASSTGSLYEQYF
TRBV2	TRBJ2-7	CASSEDTYEQYF
TRBV18	TRBJ1-1	CASSPRRTQNTEAFF
TRBV21-1	TRBJ2-7	CASSITSGGEAYEQYF
TRBV6-1	TRBJ2-7	CASSPRTGGSYEQYF
TRBV5-1	TRBJ2-1	CASSLVDEQFF
TRBV5-1	TRBJ2-7	CASSLTWDEQYF
TRBV6-4	TRBJ1-6	CASSARASGNSPLHF
TRBV5-1	TRBJ2-1	CASSPGTGYNEQFF
TRBV29-1	TRBJ1-1	CSVERTGGTEAFF
TRBV9	TRBJ1-4	CASSLHVVSEKLFF
TRBV5-1	TRBJ1-1	CASSRDGPNTEAFF
TRBV19	TRBJ2-1	CASSILSATSYNEQFF
TRBV4-1	TRBJ2-5	CASSRLAGGGQETQYF
TRBV5-4	TRBJ2-7	CASSSTATMDF